One sample yielded the 22 T cell receptor beta chains listed below, sequenced in a study of spatial heterogeneity in lung cancer. TCRdb processed the 5' RACE reads anew with MiXCR; each CDR3 protein has one entry. The sample lists around 13,000 distinct CDR3 sequences; 12% to 15% were seen once. Time point specified: sample taken at primary tumor resection. Unsorted whole RNA samples from tumor, nontumor lung or frozen PBMC were sequenced. Specimen: PBMCs, collected at surgery. All receptors derive from a male donor with early-stage non-small cell lung cancer.

This clonotype was seen many times. The rearrangement joins TRBV20-1 to TRBJ1-5, with TRBD1 matching over 10 bases. Germline V gene lookup returns CDR1 DFQATT and CDR2 SNEGSKA (reference sequence). The CDR3 extends over 15 amino acids. V was pared by 3 bases and J by 7 bases, with 9 bases of the junction left unmatched. The CDR3, as DNA: TGCAGTGCTAGTGGCGGGACAGGGGCTAGGCAGCCCCAGCATTTT. Amino acid sequence: CSASGGTGARQPQHF.

This clonotype was seen only a few times. The rearrangement uses TRBV3-1 and TRBJ2-7, with 8 bases aligning to TRBD1. The J segment lost 1 base and the V segment lost 3 bases, leaving 8 bases of the junction unmatched. Germline V lookup: CDR1 LGHDT, CDR2 YNNKEL (reference sequence). The CDR3 consists of 16 residues. The CDR3 DNA reads TGTGCCAGCAGCCAGACCGGGACAGGAACTTCCTACGAGCAGTACTTC. Translated: CASSQTGTGTSYEQYF.

The chain couples TRBV13 to TRBJ2-1, with 7 bases lining up with TRBD1. The CDR3 spans 14 residues. The germline V gene encodes CDR1 PRHDT and CDR2 FYEKMQ (reference sequence). Unmatched junction bases numbered 4, after V lost 4 bases and J lost 4 bases. Written as DNA, the CDR3 is TGTGCCAGCAGCTACGACAGGGATTACAATGAGCAGTTCTTC. Protein product: CASSYDRDYNEQFF.

This clonotype appeared many times. This chain links TRBV5-4 with TRBJ2-1, with a possible D match to TRBD1 (5 bases). The germline V gene encodes CDR1 SGHNT and CDR2 YYREEE (reference sequence). The CDR3 consists of 14 residues. Trimming took off 0 bases at V and 9 bases at J, with 13 bases between the two ends. The CDR3 bases are TGTGCCAGCAGCTTGGCCGAAAGGGGTGGTGAGCAGTTCTTC. Its translation is CASSLAERGGEQFF.

The chain couples TRBV7-6 to TRBJ2-3; 9 nucleotides match TRBD1. Germline V gene data show CDR1 as SGHVS and CDR2 as FNYEAQ. This CDR3 is 15 amino acids long. With V trimmed by 5 bases and J by 2 bases, 5 bases remained unmatched. The DNA for the CDR3 is TGTGCCAGCAGCCCTCGGACAGGGGCCACAGATACGCAGTATTTT. Translating gives CASSPRTGATDTQYF. Full variable domain (rest looked up from reference TRBV7-6 and TRBJ2-3): GAGVSQSPRYKVTKRGQDVALRCDPISGHVSLYWYRQALGQGPEFLTYFNYEAQQDKSGLPNDRFSAERPEGSISTLTIQRTEQRDSAMYRCASSPRTGATDTQYFGPGTRLTVL.

The V gene is TRBV4-2, the J gene TRBJ2-7; the D gene is possibly TRBD2 (5 bases). There are 14 residues in the CDR3. From germline, CDR1 is LGHNA and CDR2 YNFKEQ. The V and J ends lost 5 bases and 3 bases respectively, with 14 bases between them. The CDR3 region has the DNA TGTGCCAGCAGCAAGGGCGGGCTGGACTACGAGCAGTACTTC. Amino acids: CASSKGGLDYEQYF.

The chain has TRBV13 and TRBJ2-7, with 13 positions matching TRBD2. The V segment lost 5 bases and the J segment 7 bases; nucleotides outside the gene matches: 5. The CDR3 is 14 residues long. CDR1 PRHDT and CDR2 FYEKMQ come from the germline V gene (reference sequence). The CDR3 bases are TGTGCCAGCAGCCAACTAGCGGGAGGGAAAGAGCAGTACTTC. This codes for CASSQLAGGKEQYF. Full variable domain (missing parts from reference TRBV13 and TRBJ2-7): AAGVIQSPRHLIKEKRETATLKCYPIPRHDTVYWYQQGPGQDPQFLISFYEKMQSDKGSIPDRFSAQQFSDYHSELNMSSLELGDSALYFCASSQLAGGKEQYFGPGTRLTVT.

The chain uses TRBV20-1 and TRBJ2-7; weak D call: TRBD1 (5 bases). The ends were cut back, 3 bases at V and 5 bases at J, with 11 bases in the middle. The CDR3 spans 12 residues. Looked up from germline, CDR1 is DFQATT and CDR2 is SNEGSKA (reference sequence). For the CDR3, the DNA is TGCAGTGCTAGGACAGAAATGGACGAGCAGTACTTC. It codes for CSARTEMDEQYF.

Comments on this clonotype: Mismatch with germline at one junction end may stem from a read error. The J gene is TRBJ1-4, the V gene TRBV2, with D uncertain. Germline assignment: CDR1 SNHLY and CDR2 FYNNEI. This CDR3 has 13 amino acids. The CDR3: CACSGENNEKLFF. The CDR3 DNA reads as TGTGCCTGCAGTGGGGAAAATAATGAAAAACTGTTTTTT.

In this sample, this clonotype turned up many times. The CDR3 loop reads CSVSDRGHSGANVLTF. The CDR3 DNA reads as TGCAGCGTCTCAGACAGGGGGCACTCTGGGGCCAACGTCCTGACTTTC. J is TRBJ2-6 and V is TRBV29-1, with 10 positions matching TRBD1. V lost 6 bases, J lost 0 bases, and 5 bases stayed unmatched. The CDR3 runs 16 residues. Looked up from germline, CDR1 is SQVTM and CDR2 is ANQGSEA.

This clonotype came up many times. The CDR3 sequence: CASSSGLAGGETQYF. CDR3 DNA: TGTGCCAGCAGCTCGGGACTAGCGGGAGGGGAGACCCAGTACTTC. V and J are TRBV5-8 and TRBJ2-5; 16 nucleotides match TRBD2. Losses at the gene ends were 3 bases for V and 5 bases for J; bases not matched to a gene: 1. The germline V gene encodes CDR1 SGHTS and CDR2 YDEGEE. The CDR3 extends over 15 amino acids.

The chain is built from TRBV30 and TRBJ1-3; 8 nucleotides match TRBD1. The germline V gene has CDR1 GTSNPN and CDR2 SVGIG (reference sequence). The V segment lost 2 bases and the J segment 0 bases; nucleotides outside the gene matches: 3. The CDR3 is 15 amino acids. This CDR3 reads CAWSKDRASGNTIYF. The DNA for the CDR3 is TGTGCCTGGAGTAAGGACAGGGCCTCTGGAAACACCATATATTTT.

In this sample, this clonotype turned up a few times. V usage is TRBV10-3 and J usage is TRBJ2-3; D ambiguous. Trimming shortened V by 3 bases and J by 0 bases, and 7 bases separated the two germline ends. The length of the CDR3 is 14 residues. In germline, CDR1 is ENHRY, CDR2 SYGVKD. The CDR3 protein is CAISETQSTDTQYF. The CDR3, as DNA: TGTGCCATCAGTGAAACACAGAGCACAGATACGCAGTATTTT.

The rearrangement links TRBV20-1 to TRBJ2-1, with 13 bases matching TRBD2. This CDR3 is built from 14 residues. With V trimmed by 5 bases and J by 4 bases, 2 bases remained unmatched. Germline CDR1 is DFQATT and CDR2 is SNEGSKA (reference sequence). CDR3 DNA: TGCAGTGCTTGGACTAGCGGGGGTTACAATGAGCAGTTCTTC. This gives the protein CSAWTSGGYNEQFF.

This clonotype was counted a single time. This chain joins TRBV20-1 and TRBJ2-2, with TRBD2 identical over 8 bases. CDR1 is DFQATT, CDR2 SNEGSKA, per germline (reference sequence). The CDR3 runs 13 residues. J gave up 4 bases and V 7 bases, and 5 bases lay outside the gene matches. CDR3 nucleotides: TGCAGTGTCCCCCGGGGGGGCACCGGGGAGCTGTTTTTT. This codes for CSVPRGGTGELFF.

This clonotype was seen repeatedly, ten times or more. The chain has TRBV6-5 and TRBJ2-3; D not certain. V was cut by 2 bases and J by 3 bases, with 12 bases left in between. CDR1 and CDR2 from the germline V gene are MNHEY and SVGAGI. CDR3 length: 15 residues. Here the CDR3 reads CASSYQEHGTDTQYF. Here the CDR3 DNA reads TGTGCCAGCAGTTACCAAGAACACGGGACAGATACGCAGTATTTT.

This clonotype has at least ten counts. This chain's CDR3 is CASSLNELAGDSYTQYF. CDR3 in DNA: TGTGCCAGCAGCTTAAACGAACTAGCGGGGGACTCATATACGCAGTATTTT. V gene TRBV7-6 combines with J gene TRBJ2-3; TRBD2 matches at 11 bases. V lost 2 bases, J lost 7 bases, and 11 bases stayed unmatched. The CDR3 has 17 residues. CDR1 is SGHVS and CDR2 is FNYEAQ in the germline V gene.

The J gene is TRBJ2-5, the V gene TRBV11-2; 8 nucleotides agree with TRBD2. Germline CDR1 SGHAT, CDR2 FQNNGV. The CDR3 sequence is 14 residues long. The junction had 8 bases not matched to a gene; V was cut back by 10 bases and J by 1 base. CDR3 region: CATASGGFQETQYF. The CDR3 region has the DNA TGTGCCACAGCCAGCGGGGGCTTCCAAGAGACCCAGTACTTC. Full variable domain (rest looked up from reference TRBV11-2 and TRBJ2-5): EAGVAQSPRYKIIEKRQSVAFWCNPISGHATLYWYQQILGQGPKLLIQFQNNGVVDDSQLPKDRFSAERLKGVDSTLKIQPAKLEDSAVYLCATASGGFQETQYFGPGTRLLVL.

This rearrangement joins TRBV19 to TRBJ1-3; no clear D gene. CDR1 and CDR2 from the germline V gene are LNHDA and SQIVND (reference sequence). This CDR3 is 17 amino acids long. V was cut by 3 bases and J by 0 bases, with 15 bases left in between. For the CDR3, the DNA is TGTGCCAGTAGTATGCGAGGGCAGCTAAACTCTGGAAACACCATATATTTT. Translated, it gives CASSMRGQLNSGNTIYF.

As DNA, the CDR3 is TGTGCCAGCAGCTTGGGGGACAGGGTTTATGAGCAGTTCTTC. Translation: CASSLGDRVYEQFF. The chain combines TRBV5-4 with TRBJ2-1; 9 bases are a match to TRBD1. Losses at the gene ends were 0 bases for V and 8 bases for J; bases not matched to a gene: 3. Looked up from germline, CDR1 is SGHNT and CDR2 is YYREEE (reference sequence). This CDR3 contains 14 residues.

This clonotype rates as large. This chain joins TRBV4-3 and TRBJ2-7; maybe TRBD1 (5 bases). The CDR3 contains 14 residues. Germline V lookup: CDR1 LGHNA, CDR2 YSLEER. Trimming left V 1 base short and J 3 bases short, with 10 bases between. The CDR3 nucleotides read TGCGCCAGCAGCCAAGTAAGACAGAGCTACGAGCAGTACTTC. Translating gives CASSQVRQSYEQYF.

The chain combines TRBV4-1 with TRBJ1-2; 10 bases line up with TRBD1. The CDR3 has 16 amino acids. Germline CDR1 and CDR2: MGHRA and YSYEKL. The junction had 6 bases not matched to a gene; V was cut back by 3 bases and J by 2 bases. CDR3 sequence reads: CASSQGTGAPNYGYTF. The CDR3 DNA is TGCGCCAGCAGCCAGGGGACAGGGGCGCCGAACTATGGCTACACCTTC.